These 7 T cell receptor beta chains originate from one sample sequenced in a study of blood T cell repertoires in COVID-19. Sequencing used immunoSEQ multiplex PCR; TCRdb keeps in-frame clones, though not all of them. The data hold about 140,000 clones, with about 85% observed a single time. The sequencing sample was made of peripheral blood. Every receptor here comes from a human donor with COVID-19, enrolled during active disease. The donor label of this sample is uncertain.

The chain combines TRBV7-6 with TRBJ2-1; TRBD2 agrees at 9 bases. The CDR3 contains 17 residues. The V segment lost 5 bases and the J segment 1 base; nucleotides outside the gene matches: 9. The germline gives CDR1 SGHVS, CDR2 FNYEAQ. CDR3 nucleotides: TGTGCCAGCAGCAAAGGACCCCTAGCGGGGTCCTACAATGAGCAGTTCTTC. Residues: CASSKGPLAGSYNEQFF.

The DNA of the CDR3 is TGTGCCAGCAGTCTCCTTGCTGGAAACACCATATATTTT. Translating it yields CASSLLAGNTIYF. The chain combines TRBV11-2 with TRBJ1-3; D gene ambiguous. CDR1 is SGHAT and CDR2 is FQNNGV in the germline V gene. The CDR3 is 13 amino acids. Trimming removed 6 bases at V and 2 bases at J, with 8 bases between.

This rearrangement joins TRBV9 to TRBJ1-4; maybe TRBD1 (6 bases). Germline-derived CDR1 and CDR2 are SGDLS and YYNGEE. The length of the CDR3 is 15 residues. Deletions cut 5 bases from V and 7 bases from J, with 18 bases between. The CDR3 sequence is CASSPEGDAGEKLFF. DNA for the CDR3: TGTGCCAGCAGTCCAGAGGGGGATGCTGGTGAAAAACTGTTTTTT.

This chain connects TRBV12-3 or TRBV12-4 to TRBJ1-5; maybe TRBD1 (6 bases). V lost 6 bases and J lost 5, with 11 bases in between. This CDR3 has 13 amino acids. CDR3 in DNA: TGTGCCAGCAGACGGGACACACATCAGCCCCAGCATTTT. Its protein is CASRRDTHQPQHF.

This clone was counted a single time. This chain connects TRBV14 to TRBJ1-3; D gene ambiguous. Trimming left V 3 bases short and J 8 bases short, with 32 bases between. This CDR3 spans 20 amino acids. Germline-derived CDR1 and CDR2 are SGHDN and FVKESK. CDR3 region: CASSHHHSGAEQEPGHTIYF. In DNA, the CDR3 is TGTGCCAGCAGCCATCACCACTCCGGAGCGGAACAAGAGCCTGGCCACACCATATATTTT.

The gene calls are TRBV7-9 and TRBJ1-6; maybe TRBD1 (6 bases). There are 14 residues in the CDR3. The V end was cut by 5 bases, the J end by 4 bases, with 9 bases between. Per the germline V gene, CDR1 is SEHNR and CDR2 is FQNEAQ (reference sequence). The DNA of the CDR3 is TGTGCCAGCAGCCTGCAGGGGTATAATTCACCCCTCCACTTT. This gives the protein CASSLQGYNSPLHF.

The rearrangement uses TRBV10-2 and TRBJ1-4; 10 positions agree with TRBD1. This CDR3 contains 18 residues. J lost 6 bases, V lost 0 bases, and 10 bases had no gene match. The germline V gene has CDR1 WSHSY and CDR2 SAAADI. CDR3 in amino acids: CASSESGGRTGGDEKLFF. The DNA of the CDR3 is TGCGCCAGCAGTGAGTCGGGCGGACGGACAGGGGGGGATGAAAAACTGTTTTTT.